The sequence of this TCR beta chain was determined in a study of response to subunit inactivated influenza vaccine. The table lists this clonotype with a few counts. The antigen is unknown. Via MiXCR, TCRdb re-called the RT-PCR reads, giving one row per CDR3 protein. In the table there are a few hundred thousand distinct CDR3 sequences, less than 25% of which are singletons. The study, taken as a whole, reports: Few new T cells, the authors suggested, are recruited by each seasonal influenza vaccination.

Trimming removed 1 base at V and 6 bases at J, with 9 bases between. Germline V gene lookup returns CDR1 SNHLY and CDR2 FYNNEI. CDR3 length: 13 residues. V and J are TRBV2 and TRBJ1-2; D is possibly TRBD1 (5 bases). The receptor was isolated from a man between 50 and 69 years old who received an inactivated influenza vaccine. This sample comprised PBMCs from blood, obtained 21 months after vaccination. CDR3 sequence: CASSEGQGNGYTF. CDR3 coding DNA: TGTGCCAGCAGTGAAGGCCAGGGCAATGGCTACACCTTC. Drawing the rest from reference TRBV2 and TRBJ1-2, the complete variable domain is EPEVTQTPSHQVTQMGQEVILRCVPISNHLYFYWYRQILGQKVEFLVSFYNNEISEKSEIFDDQFSVERPDGSNFTLKIRSTKLEDSAMYFCASSEGQGNGYTFGSGTRLTVV.